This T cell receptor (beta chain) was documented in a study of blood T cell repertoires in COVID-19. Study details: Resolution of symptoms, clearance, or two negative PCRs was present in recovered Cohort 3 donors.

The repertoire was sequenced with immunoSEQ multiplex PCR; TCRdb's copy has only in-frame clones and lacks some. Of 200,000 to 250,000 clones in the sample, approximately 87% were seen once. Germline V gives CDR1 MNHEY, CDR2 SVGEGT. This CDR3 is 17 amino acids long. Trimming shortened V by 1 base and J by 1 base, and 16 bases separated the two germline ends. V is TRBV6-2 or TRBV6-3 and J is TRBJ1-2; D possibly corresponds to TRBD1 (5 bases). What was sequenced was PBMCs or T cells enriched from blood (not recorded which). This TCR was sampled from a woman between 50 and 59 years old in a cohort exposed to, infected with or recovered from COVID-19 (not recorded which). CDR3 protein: CASSYWDLIQFNYGYTF. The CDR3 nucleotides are TGTGCCAGCAGTTACTGGGACTTGATTCAATTTAACTATGGCTACACCTTC.